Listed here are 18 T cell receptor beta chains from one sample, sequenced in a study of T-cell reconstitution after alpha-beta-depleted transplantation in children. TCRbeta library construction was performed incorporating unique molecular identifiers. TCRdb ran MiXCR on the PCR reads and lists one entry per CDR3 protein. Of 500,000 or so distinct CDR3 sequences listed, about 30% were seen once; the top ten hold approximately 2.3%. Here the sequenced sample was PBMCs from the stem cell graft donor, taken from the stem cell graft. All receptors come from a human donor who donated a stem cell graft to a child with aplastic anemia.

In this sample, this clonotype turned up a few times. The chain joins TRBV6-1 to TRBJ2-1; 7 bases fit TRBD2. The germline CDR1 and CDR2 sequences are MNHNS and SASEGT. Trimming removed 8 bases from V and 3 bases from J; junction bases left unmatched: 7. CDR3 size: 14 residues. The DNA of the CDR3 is TGTGCCAGCGTAGCGGGTACGAACTACAATGAGCAGTTCTTC. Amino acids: CASVAGTNYNEQFF.

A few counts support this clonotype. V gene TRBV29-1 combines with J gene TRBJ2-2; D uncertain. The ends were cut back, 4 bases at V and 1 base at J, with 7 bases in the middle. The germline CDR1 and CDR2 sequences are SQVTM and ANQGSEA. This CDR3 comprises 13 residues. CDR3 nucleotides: TGCAGCGTTGCATGGCGGAACACCGGGGAGCTGTTTTTT. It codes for CSVAWRNTGELFF.

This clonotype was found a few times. The CDR3 region has the DNA TGCGCCAGCAGCTTAACAGGGGGCGCCGCGAACACCGGGGAGCTGTTTTTT. Its translation is CASSLTGGAANTGELFF. The chain combines TRBV5-1 with TRBJ2-2; TRBD1 matches at 9 bases. The V gene's germline CDR1 is SGHRS and CDR2 YFSETQ. The junction had 5 bases not matched to a gene; V was cut back by 2 bases and J by 0 bases. The CDR3 contains 17 residues.

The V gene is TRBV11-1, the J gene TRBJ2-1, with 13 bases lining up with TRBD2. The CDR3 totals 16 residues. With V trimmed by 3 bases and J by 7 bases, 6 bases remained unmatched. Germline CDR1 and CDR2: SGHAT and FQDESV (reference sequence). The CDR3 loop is CASSFGTSGVGNEQFF. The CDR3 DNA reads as TGTGCCAGCAGCTTCGGGACTAGCGGGGTGGGGAATGAGCAGTTCTTC.

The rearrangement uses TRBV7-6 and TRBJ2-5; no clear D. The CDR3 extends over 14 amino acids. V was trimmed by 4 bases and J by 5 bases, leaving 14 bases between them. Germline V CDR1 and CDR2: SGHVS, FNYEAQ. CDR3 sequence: CASSSAHQTETQYF. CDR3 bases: TGTGCCAGCAGCTCGGCCCATCAGACGGAGACCCAGTACTTC.

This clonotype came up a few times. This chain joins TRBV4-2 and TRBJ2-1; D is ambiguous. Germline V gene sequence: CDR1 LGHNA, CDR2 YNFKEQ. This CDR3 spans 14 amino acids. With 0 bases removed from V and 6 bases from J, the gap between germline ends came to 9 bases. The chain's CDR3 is CASSQDRITNEQFF. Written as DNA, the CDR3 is TGTGCCAGCAGCCAAGATCGGATAACCAATGAGCAGTTCTTC.

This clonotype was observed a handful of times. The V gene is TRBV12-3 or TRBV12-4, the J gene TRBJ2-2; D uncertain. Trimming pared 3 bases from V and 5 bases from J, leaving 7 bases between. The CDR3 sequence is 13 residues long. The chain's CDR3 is CASSFYGTGELFF. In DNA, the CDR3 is TGTGCCAGCAGTTTCTACGGGACCGGGGAGCTGTTTTTT.

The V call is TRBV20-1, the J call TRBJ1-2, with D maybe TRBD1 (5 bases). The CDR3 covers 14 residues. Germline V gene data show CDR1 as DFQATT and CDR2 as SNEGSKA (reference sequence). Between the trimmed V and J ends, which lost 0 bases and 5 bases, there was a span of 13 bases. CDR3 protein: CSARDSGLTYGYTF. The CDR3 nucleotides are TGCAGTGCTAGAGATTCGGGGCTTACATATGGCTACACCTTC.

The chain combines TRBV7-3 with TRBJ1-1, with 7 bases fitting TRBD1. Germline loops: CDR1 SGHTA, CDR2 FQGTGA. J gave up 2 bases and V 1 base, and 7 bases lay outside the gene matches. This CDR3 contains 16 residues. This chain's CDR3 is CASSLKGGGLNTEAFF. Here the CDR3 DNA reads TGTGCCAGCAGCTTAAAAGGAGGGGGCTTAAACACTGAAGCTTTCTTT.

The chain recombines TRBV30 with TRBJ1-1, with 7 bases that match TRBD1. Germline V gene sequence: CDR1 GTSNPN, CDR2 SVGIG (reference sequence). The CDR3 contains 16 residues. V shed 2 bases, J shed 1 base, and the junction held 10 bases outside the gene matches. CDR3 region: CAWSREGARWNTEAFF. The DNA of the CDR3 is TGTGCCTGGAGTCGGGAGGGGGCGCGTTGGAACACTGAAGCTTTCTTT. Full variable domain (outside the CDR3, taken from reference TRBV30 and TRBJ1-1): SQTIHQWPATLVQPVGSPLSLECTVEGTSNPNLYWYRQAAGRGLQLLFYSVGIGQISSEVPQNLSASRPQDRQFILSSKKLLLSDSGFYLCAWSREGARWNTEAFFGQGTRLTVV.

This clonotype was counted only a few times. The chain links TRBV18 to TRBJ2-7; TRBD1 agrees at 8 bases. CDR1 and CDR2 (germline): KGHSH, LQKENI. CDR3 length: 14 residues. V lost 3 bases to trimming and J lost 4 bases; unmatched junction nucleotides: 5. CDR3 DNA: TGTGCCAGCTCACCCGGACAGGGACGGTACGAGCAGTACGTC. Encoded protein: CASSPGQGRYEQYV.

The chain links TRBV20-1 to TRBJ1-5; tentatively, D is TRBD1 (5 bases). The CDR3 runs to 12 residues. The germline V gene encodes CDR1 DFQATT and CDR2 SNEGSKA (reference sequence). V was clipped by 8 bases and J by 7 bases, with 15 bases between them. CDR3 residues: CSTGTGYQPQHF. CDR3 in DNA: TGCAGTACGGGGACGGGGTACCAGCCCCAGCATTTT.

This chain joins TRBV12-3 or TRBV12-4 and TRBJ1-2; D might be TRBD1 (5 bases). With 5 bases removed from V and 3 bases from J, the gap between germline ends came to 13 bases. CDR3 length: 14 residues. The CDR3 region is CASSPIRGDYGYTF. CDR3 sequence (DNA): TGTGCCAGCAGTCCTATCCGGGGGGACTATGGCTACACCTTC.

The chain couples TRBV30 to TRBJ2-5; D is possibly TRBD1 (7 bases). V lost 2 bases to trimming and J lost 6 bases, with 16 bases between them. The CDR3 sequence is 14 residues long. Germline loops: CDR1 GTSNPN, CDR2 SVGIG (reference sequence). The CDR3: CAWSRPGGGKTQYF. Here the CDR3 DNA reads TGTGCCTGGAGTCGCCCAGGGGGAGGAAAGACCCAGTACTTC.

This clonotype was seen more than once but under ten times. The chain's CDR3 is CASSALAGGIETQYF. The CDR3 DNA sequence: TGTGCCAGCAGTGCTCTAGCGGGAGGGATTGAGACCCAGTACTTC. The rearrangement joins TRBV28 to TRBJ2-5, with 12 bases aligning to TRBD2. CDR3 length: 15 residues. Germline CDR1 and CDR2: MDHEN and SYDVKM. V lost 5 bases to trimming and J lost 5 bases; unmatched junction nucleotides: 6.

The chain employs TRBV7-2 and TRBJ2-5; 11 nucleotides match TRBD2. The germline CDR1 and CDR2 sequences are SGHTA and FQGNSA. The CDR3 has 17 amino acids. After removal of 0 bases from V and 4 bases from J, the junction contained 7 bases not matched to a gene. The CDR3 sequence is CASSLAWGTSGRETQYF. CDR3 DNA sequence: TGTGCCAGCAGCTTAGCGTGGGGTACTAGCGGGAGAGAGACCCAGTACTTC.

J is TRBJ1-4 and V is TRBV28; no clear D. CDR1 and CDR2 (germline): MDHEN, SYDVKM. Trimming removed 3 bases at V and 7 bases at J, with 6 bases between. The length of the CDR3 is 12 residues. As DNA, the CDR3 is TGTGCCAGCAGTTTCGGGGTTGAAAAACTGTTTTTT. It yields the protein CASSFGVEKLFF.

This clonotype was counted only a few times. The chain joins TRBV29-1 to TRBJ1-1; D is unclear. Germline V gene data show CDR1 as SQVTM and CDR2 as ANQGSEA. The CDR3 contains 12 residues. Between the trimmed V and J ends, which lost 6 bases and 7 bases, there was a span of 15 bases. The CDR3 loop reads CSVDTHVVEAFF. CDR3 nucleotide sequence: TGCAGCGTAGACACGCATGTAGTTGAAGCTTTCTTT. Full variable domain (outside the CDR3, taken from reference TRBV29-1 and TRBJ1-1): SAVISQKPSRDICQRGTSLTIQCQVDSQVTMMFWYRQQPGQSLTLIATANQGSEATYESGFVIDKFPISRPNLTFSTLTVSNMSPEDSSIYLCSVDTHVVEAFFGQGTRLTVV.